This is a list of T cell receptor beta chains from one sample in a study of T cells after yellow fever vaccination. TCRdb ran MiXCR on the 5' RACE reads and lists one entry per CDR3 protein. Of a few hundred thousand distinct CDR3 sequences in the sample, roughly 3.9% are singletons; the top ten hold 20% to 25%. Sample: PBMCs, taken 5 days after the yellow fever booster vaccination. The origin of the receptors is a man between 18 and 29 years old who received the YFV17D yellow fever vaccine. Each CDR3 is given with its conserved first and last residue. The order of the fields is clone size, D gene, V gene, J gene, CDR3 protein, CDR3 DNA. D genes are given only for firm matches. Expanded clones are given a class, and other clones once, few, many or no size at all.

clone_size: NA
d_call: NA
v_call: TRBV7-9
j_call: TRBJ1-2
cdr3_aa: CASTEWNSPYGYTF
cdr3_nt: TGTGCCAGCACCGAGTGGAACAGTCCCTATGGCTACACCTTC

clone_size: few
d_call: TRBD1
v_call: TRBV11-2
j_call: TRBJ1-4
cdr3_aa: CASSFGRGHEKLFF
cdr3_nt: TGTGCCAGCAGCTTCGGCAGGGGGCATGAAAAACTGTTTTTT

clone_size: many
d_call: NA
v_call: TRBV6-6
j_call: TRBJ1-5
cdr3_aa: CASSSSTVTGGINQPQHF
cdr3_nt: TGTGCCAGCAGTTCCTCGACAGTAACCGGGGGGATCAATCAGCCCCAGCATTTT

clone_size: many
d_call: TRBD1
v_call: TRBV5-1
j_call: TRBJ2-1
cdr3_aa: CASSSTGAPGEQFF
cdr3_nt: TGCGCCAGCAGCTCGACAGGGGCCCCTGGTGAGCAGTTCTTC

clone_size: NA
d_call: TRBD2
v_call: TRBV20-1
j_call: TRBJ2-7
cdr3_aa: CSARTSGVFEQYF
cdr3_nt: TGCAGTGCGAGGACTAGCGGGGTGTTTGAGCAGTACTTC

clone_size: many
d_call: NA
v_call: TRBV5-1
j_call: TRBJ2-3
cdr3_aa: CASSLSGRTDTQYF
cdr3_nt: TGCGCCAGCAGCCTTAGCGGACGCACAGATACGCAGTATTTT

clone_size: NA
d_call: TRBD1
v_call: TRBV5-1
j_call: TRBJ1-2
cdr3_aa: CASSRTRTGGGYGYTF
cdr3_nt: TGCGCCAGCAGCCGGACCCGGACAGGGGGCGGTTATGGCTACACCTTC

clone_size: NA
d_call: TRBD1
v_call: TRBV6-5
j_call: TRBJ1-5
cdr3_aa: CASRDRQGMDQPQHF
cdr3_nt: TGTGCCAGCAGAGACCGACAGGGAATGGATCAGCCCCAGCATTTT

clone_size: many
d_call: NA
v_call: TRBV5-1
j_call: TRBJ2-2
cdr3_aa: CASSLGSGANTGELFF
cdr3_nt: TGCGCCAGCAGCTTGGGCTCGGGGGCGAACACCGGGGAGCTGTTTTTT

clone_size: NA
d_call: NA
v_call: TRBV11-3
j_call: TRBJ2-1
cdr3_aa: CASSGEVNEQFF
cdr3_nt: TGTGCCAGCAGCGGAGAAGTGAATGAGCAGTTCTTC

clone_size: many
d_call: TRBD1
v_call: TRBV18
j_call: TRBJ1-2
cdr3_aa: CASSNRDSLNYGYTF
cdr3_nt: TGTGCCAGCTCAAACCGGGACAGCTTAAACTATGGCTACACCTTC

clone_size: many
d_call: TRBD2
v_call: TRBV7-2
j_call: TRBJ2-7
cdr3_aa: CASSLAPVMTSGVSYEQYF
cdr3_nt: TGTGCCAGCAGCTTAGCCCCTGTCATGACTAGCGGGGTCTCCTACGAGCAGTACTTC

clone_size: few
d_call: NA
v_call: TRBV9
j_call: TRBJ1-2
cdr3_aa: CASSGMEGAYGYTF
cdr3_nt: TGTGCCAGCAGCGGGATGGAAGGGGCATATGGCTACACCTTC

clone_size: few
d_call: NA
v_call: TRBV5-4
j_call: TRBJ1-2
cdr3_aa: CASSLPGRHGYTF
cdr3_nt: TGTGCCAGCAGCTTGCCAGGAAGGCATGGCTACACCTTC

clone_size: NA
d_call: NA
v_call: TRBV4-1
j_call: TRBJ1-2
cdr3_aa: CASSQDGTPTDGYTF
cdr3_nt: TGCGCCAGCAGCCAAGATGGTACACCTACTGATGGCTACACCTTC

clone_size: NA
d_call: NA
v_call: TRBV5-1
j_call: TRBJ2-3
cdr3_aa: CASSFWTPNTDTQYF
cdr3_nt: TGCGCCAGCAGCTTTTGGACTCCGAACACAGATACGCAGTATTTT

clone_size: few
d_call: TRBD2
v_call: TRBV19
j_call: TRBJ2-1
cdr3_aa: CASSTTSGGAYNEQFF
cdr3_nt: TGTGCCAGTAGTACGACTAGCGGGGGGGCTTACAATGAGCAGTTCTTC

clone_size: few
d_call: TRBD1
v_call: TRBV5-1
j_call: TRBJ2-6
cdr3_aa: CASSLRDSQDVLTF
cdr3_nt: TGCGCCAGCAGCTTGAGGGACAGCCAGGACGTCCTGACTTTC

clone_size: few
d_call: NA
v_call: TRBV7-2
j_call: TRBJ2-2
cdr3_aa: CASSLVFQNTGELFF
cdr3_nt: TGTGCCAGCAGCTTAGTCTTTCAGAACACCGGGGAGCTGTTTTTT

clone_size: few
d_call: NA
v_call: TRBV20-1
j_call: TRBJ1-5
cdr3_aa: CSARDPQGRQPQHF
cdr3_nt: TGCAGTGCTAGAGATCCTCAGGGCCGACAGCCCCAGCATTTT

clone_size: NA
d_call: NA
v_call: TRBV4-2
j_call: TRBJ1-2
cdr3_aa: CASSQEVQGPNYGYTF
cdr3_nt: TGTGCCAGCAGCCAAGAGGTTCAGGGCCCGAACTATGGCTACACCTTC

clone_size: few
d_call: NA
v_call: TRBV20-1
j_call: TRBJ2-1
cdr3_aa: CSARAGILNNEQFF
cdr3_nt: TGCAGTGCTAGAGCGGGGATTCTCAACAATGAGCAGTTCTTC